The 27 T cell receptor beta chains presented below share a single source sample, sequenced in a study of control samples from healthy donors and cancer patients. Clones were sequenced by immunoSEQ multiplex PCR, and TCRdb holds only the in-frame ones, with some missing. The data show under 30,000 clones, with roughly 85% seen just once and about 6.7% held by the top ten. Sequencing was done on a sample of PBMCs. Every receptor here comes from a woman aged 60 to 75 with head and neck cancer.

The V call is TRBV29-1, the J call TRBJ1-4, with 7 bases aligning to TRBD1. The junction had 7 bases not matched to a gene; V was cut back by 8 bases and J by 10 bases. Germline loops: CDR1 SQVTM, CDR2 ANQGSEA. This CDR3 has 11 residues. CDR3 loop: CSTRQGGKLFF. For the CDR3, the DNA is TGCAGCACCCGACAGGGTGGAAAACTGTTTTTT.

Only one count was recorded for this clone. The chain is built from TRBV4-1 and TRBJ1-3; D not certain. The CDR3 consists of 16 residues. CDR1 and CDR2 (germline): MGHRA, YSYEKL. V gave up 1 base and J gave up 0 bases, with 10 bases separating them. The CDR3 is CASSQGTTYSGNTIYF. Written as DNA, the CDR3 is TGCGCCAGCAGCCAAGGAACCACATACTCTGGAAACACCATATATTTT.

The CDR3 reads CATNGGGDHNEQFF. DNA for the CDR3: TGTGCCACCAACGGCGGGGGGGACCACAATGAGCAGTTCTTC. The chain couples TRBV15 to TRBJ2-1; TRBD2 aligns across 9 bases. CDR3 length: 14 amino acids. Losses at the gene ends were 7 bases for V and 5 bases for J; bases not matched to a gene: 6. CDR1 is LNHNV and CDR2 is YYDKDF in the germline V gene (reference sequence). Using reference TRBV15 and TRBJ2-1 for the parts outside the CDR3, the full variable domain is DAMVIQNPRYQVTQFGKPVTLSCSQTLNHNVMYWYQQKSSQAPKLLFHYYDKDFNNEADTPDNFQSRRPNTSFCFLDIRSPGLGDTAMYLCATNGGGDHNEQFFGPGTRLTVL.

V gene TRBV7-9 combines with J gene TRBJ2-3; D uncertain. The CDR3 totals 15 residues. Germline V lookup: CDR1 SEHNR, CDR2 FQNEAQ (reference sequence). The V and J ends lost 0 bases and 4 bases respectively, with 11 bases between them. CDR3 sequence: CASSLAFWEADTQYF. The CDR3 DNA sequence: TGTGCCAGCAGCTTAGCGTTCTGGGAAGCAGATACGCAGTATTTT.

The J gene is TRBJ1-3, the V gene TRBV7-2; D is uncertain. Looked up from germline, CDR1 is SGHTA and CDR2 is FQGNSA. Trimming removed 5 bases at V and 6 bases at J, with 14 bases between. The CDR3 spans 14 residues. CDR3 sequence: CASSVGSGPNTIYF. CDR3 sequence (DNA): TGTGCCAGCAGCGTAGGGTCAGGACCAAACACCATATATTTT.

The rearrangement uses TRBV30 and TRBJ1-1; possible D gene TRBD1, 5 bases. CDR3 length equals 13 residues. Germline assignment: CDR1 GTSNPN and CDR2 SVGIG (reference sequence). The ends were cut back, 4 bases at V and 5 bases at J, with 14 bases in the middle. This CDR3 reads CAWISGGGTEAFF. The CDR3 DNA sequence: TGTGCCTGGATTTCGGGGGGTGGTACTGAAGCTTTCTTT.

A single count supports this clone. V gene TRBV3-1 (or the pseudogene TRBV3-2) combines with J gene TRBJ2-1, with D perhaps given as TRBD1 or TRBD2 (6 bases each). The germline V and J ends were trimmed by 1 base and 4 bases, with 14 bases remaining between them. The CDR3 is 16 residues long. In germline, CDR1 is LGHDT, CDR2 YNNKEL (reference sequence). This CDR3 reads CASSQVTGAGYNEQFF. The CDR3 DNA follows: TGTGCCAGCAGCCAAGTTACGGGGGCTGGATACAATGAGCAGTTCTTC.

In nucleotides, the CDR3 is TGTGCCAGCTCAAAACAGTCGGGGGGCTTTCCAGATACGCAGTATTTT. Its translation: CASSKQSGGFPDTQYF. The rearrangement links TRBV18 to TRBJ2-3, with a possible D match to TRBD2 (7 bases). Germline V CDR1 and CDR2: KGHSH, LQKENI. V lost 5 bases to trimming and J lost 4 bases, with 19 bases between them. The CDR3 has 16 amino acids.

CDR3 amino acids: CASSLDARQPQHF. The CDR3 DNA reads as TGTGCCAGCAGCTTAGATGCAAGGCAGCCCCAGCATTTT. The V gene is TRBV11-3, the J gene TRBJ1-5; D call uncertain. Looked up from germline, CDR1 is SGHNT and CDR2 is YENEEA. The CDR3 is made up of 13 amino acids. With 0 bases removed from V and 7 bases from J, the gap between germline ends came to 7 bases.

The genes are TRBV19 and TRBJ2-1, with 9 positions matching TRBD2. In germline, CDR1 is LNHDA, CDR2 SQIVND (reference sequence). J gave up 6 bases and V 9 bases, and 9 bases lay outside the gene matches. CDR3 size: 14 residues. The CDR3 sequence is CASRGLATSNEQFF. In DNA, the CDR3 is TGTGCCAGCCGAGGACTAGCGACATCCAATGAGCAGTTCTTC.

The chain links TRBV5-4 to TRBJ2-5; TRBD1 might be the D (6 bases). The CDR3 is 14 residues long. V was trimmed by 3 bases and J by 3 bases, leaving 12 bases between them. Germline-derived CDR1 and CDR2 are SGHNT and YYREEE (reference sequence). The CDR3: CASSSNRAKETQYF. The CDR3 DNA reads TGTGCCAGCAGCTCCAACAGGGCTAAAGAGACCCAGTACTTC.

This chain connects TRBV5-4 to TRBJ2-1, with D unresolved. The CDR3 is made up of 15 amino acids. CDR1 and CDR2 (germline): SGHNT, YYREEE (reference sequence). With 0 bases removed from V and 2 bases from J, the gap between germline ends came to 9 bases. This CDR3 is CASSLAGSTYNEQFF. In DNA, the CDR3 is TGTGCCAGCAGCTTGGCCGGGTCTACCTACAATGAGCAGTTCTTC.

V gene TRBV3-1 (or the pseudogene TRBV3-2) combines with J gene TRBJ2-7; D not certain. V shed 4 bases and J shed 4 bases, with 5 bases lying between them. Germline V lookup: CDR1 LGHDT, CDR2 YNNKEL (reference sequence). The CDR3 sequence is 11 residues long. The CDR3 DNA follows: TGTGCCAGCAGCCTGTATTACGAGCAGTACTTC. It codes for CASSLYYEQYF.

The CDR3 DNA follows: TGTGCCAGCAGCTTTGGGACAGATAACTATGGCTACACCTTC. This gives the protein CASSFGTDNYGYTF. This chain links TRBV5-4 with TRBJ1-2; 7 positions match TRBD1. The CDR3 loop spans 14 amino acids. Germline trimming cut 2 bases from V and 1 base from J; bases unmatched to any gene: 2. Germline-derived CDR1 and CDR2 are SGHNT and YYREEE (reference sequence).

Details on this clone: The junction differs from germline at one of its ends, possibly a read error. Other DNA sequences in this specimen translate into the identical CDR3. The chain is built from TRBV19 and TRBJ1-4; D not certain. The CDR3 is 13 residues long. The germline CDR1 and CDR2 sequences are LNHDA and SQIVND (reference sequence). The CDR3 sequence: CASSMTSNEKLFF. As DNA, the CDR3 is TGTGCCAGCAGTATGACCTCTAATGAAAAACTGTTTTTT. Supplemented by reference TRBV19 and TRBJ1-4, the full variable domain reads DGGITQSPKYLFRKEGQNVTLSCEQNLNHDAMYWYRQDPGQGLRLIYYSQIVNDFQKGDIAEGYSVSREKKESFPLTVTSAQKNPTAFYLCASSMTSNEKLFFGSGTQLSVL.

V gene TRBV5-1 combines with J gene TRBJ2-1, with D unresolved. Germline V gene sequence: CDR1 SGHRS, CDR2 YFSETQ. The V end was cut by 3 bases, the J end by 1 base, with 5 bases between. The CDR3 consists of 13 residues. The DNA of the CDR3 is TGCGCCAGCAGCTATTATTCCTACAATGAGCAGTTCTTC. This translates into CASSYYSYNEQFF. The full variable domain, its missing parts supplied by reference TRBV5-1 and TRBJ2-1, is KAGVTQTPRYLIKTRGQQVTLSCSPISGHRSVSWYQQTPGQGLQFLFEYFSETQRNKGNFPGRFSGRQFSNSRSEMNVSTLELGDSALYLCASSYYSYNEQFFGPGTRLTVL.

The CDR3: CASSQDRVAYEQYF. The DNA of the CDR3 is TGTGCCAGCAGTCAGGACAGGGTTGCCTACGAGCAGTACTTC. This chain uses TRBV27 with TRBJ2-7; the match to TRBD1 covers 8 bases. Germline V gives CDR1 MNHEY, CDR2 SMNVEV (reference sequence). This CDR3 comprises 14 residues. V lost 5 bases to trimming and J lost 2 bases; unmatched junction nucleotides: 5.

On this clone: Other DNA sequences in the sample encode the same CDR3. The gene calls are TRBV7-9 and TRBJ1-4; 10 bases fit TRBD1. The CDR3 consists of 14 residues. Germline trimming cut 5 bases from V and 5 bases from J; bases unmatched to any gene: 2. From germline, CDR1 is SEHNR and CDR2 FQNEAQ (reference sequence). CDR3 nucleotide sequence: TGTGCCAGCAGCCGGACAGGGGGGAATGAAAAACTGTTTTTT. Protein: CASSRTGGNEKLFF. Filled out from reference TRBV7-9 and TRBJ1-4, the complete variable domain reads DTGVSQNPRHKITKRGQNVTFRCDPISEHNRLYWYRQTLGQGPEFLTYFQNEAQLEKSRLLSDRFSAERPKGSFSTLEIQRTEQGDSAMYLCASSRTGGNEKLFFGSGTQLSVL.

The chain joins TRBV29-1 to TRBJ1-1; D not certain. This CDR3 comprises 12 residues. The germline V gene has CDR1 SQVTM and CDR2 ANQGSEA. V shed 4 bases and J shed 3 bases, with 9 bases lying between them. CDR3 protein: CSVVYSDTEAFF. CDR3 bases: TGCAGCGTTGTTTATTCCGACACTGAAGCTTTCTTT.

V usage is TRBV10-3 and J usage is TRBJ1-1, with D perhaps matching TRBD1 (6 bases). The CDR3 totals 17 residues. Germline assignment: CDR1 ENHRY and CDR2 SYGVKD. V was shortened by 6 bases and J by 1 base, with 21 bases between the two germline ends. CDR3: CAIRADDYREGNTEAFF. Written as DNA, the CDR3 is TGTGCCATCAGGGCAGATGACTACAGGGAGGGGAACACTGAAGCTTTCTTT.

The chain carries TRBV2 and TRBJ1-5, with 10 bases identical to TRBD1. Looked up from germline, CDR1 is SNHLY and CDR2 is FYNNEI. CDR3 size: 15 residues. Losses at the gene ends were 8 bases for V and 7 bases for J; bases not matched to a gene: 11. In nucleotides, the CDR3 is TGTGCCAGCGGGCTCTGGACAGGGGGAATCCAGCCCCAGCATTTT. Residues: CASGLWTGGIQPQHF.

The CDR3 DNA is TGCGCCAGCAGTACAGATCCAGCCACGAACACTGAAGCTTTCTTT. Amino acids: CASSTDPATNTEAFF. This sequence joins TRBV5-1 and TRBJ1-1, with D uncertain. The CDR3 is 15 amino acids. Per the germline V gene, CDR1 is SGHRS and CDR2 is YFSETQ. Trimming took 5 bases from V and 1 from J, leaving 15 bases between them.

V and J are TRBV6-5 and TRBJ1-6, with 10 bases that match TRBD1. J gave up 4 bases and V 6 bases, and 3 bases lay outside the gene matches. The V gene's germline CDR1 is MNHEY and CDR2 SVGAGI. This CDR3 spans 15 amino acids. Here the CDR3 reads CASRRQGAYNSPLHF. The CDR3 region has the DNA TGTGCCAGCAGAAGACAGGGGGCGTATAATTCACCCCTCCACTTT.

As for this clone: A read error may produce the germline difference seen at one junction end. This chain joins TRBV6-4 and TRBJ1-1; D ambiguous. Per germline, CDR1 MRHNA and CDR2 SNTAGT. The CDR3 is 14 amino acids. The DNA of the CDR3 is TGTGCCAGCAGCGACTTTAACGCCGACACTGAAGCTTTCTTT. Translation gives CASSDFNADTEAFF.

The DNA of the CDR3 is TGTGCCAGCAGCCAAGATCGGCTAGGAGAGACCCAGTACTTC. Its translation is CASSQDRLGETQYF. V and J are TRBV4-2 and TRBJ2-5; D remains unclear. The CDR3 runs 14 residues. Trimming took 0 bases from V and 4 from J, leaving 9 bases between them. Germline lookup yields CDR1 LGHNA and CDR2 YNFKEQ.

The chain employs TRBV9 and TRBJ2-5; D remains ambiguous. Germline lookup yields CDR1 SGDLS and CDR2 YYNGEE. Trimming removed 4 bases at V and 4 bases at J, with 14 bases between. The CDR3 length is 14 residues. Written as DNA, the CDR3 is TGTGCCAGCAGCCCAACACTACCAGGAGAGACCCAGTACTTC. This encodes CASSPTLPGETQYF.

The rearrangement joins TRBV14 to TRBJ1-1; no clear D. Trimming left V 4 bases short and J 3 bases short, with 6 bases between. The CDR3 spans 12 residues. CDR1 and CDR2 from the germline V gene are SGHDN and FVKESK. The DNA of the CDR3 is TGTGCCAGCAGCCTCTGGGACACTGAAGCTTTCTTT. Amino acid sequence: CASSLWDTEAFF.